Below are 7 T cell receptor beta chains sequenced from a single sample in a study of T cell repertoires in cytomegalovirus infection. TCRdb recomputed calls from the reads with MiXCR, one row per CDR3 protein. Altogether 200,000 to 300,000 distinct CDR3 sequences are present, 8% to 9.5% being singletons, with the ten largest covering about 15%. Material for sequencing was PBMCs. These TCRs come from a human donor in good health (CMV status not recorded). Some clones in this sample may be carry-over from other donors' samples.

A few counts support this clonotype. V usage is TRBV4-1 and J usage is TRBJ1-6; D not resolved. CDR3 length equals 16 residues. The V end was cut by 0 bases, the J end by 15 bases, with 21 bases between. Germline lookup yields CDR1 MGHRA and CDR2 YSYEKL. CDR3 amino acids: CASSQEGTWTSRVLHF. CDR3 DNA sequence: TGCGCCAGCAGCCAAGAAGGAACTTGGACGTCTCGGGTCCTCCACTTT.

The chain is built from TRBV4-1 and TRBJ2-7; D is undetermined. The CDR3 length is 14 residues. Germline V gives CDR1 MGHRA, CDR2 YSYEKL. Trimming took off 1 base at V and 3 bases at J, with 10 bases between the two ends. CDR3 in amino acids: CASSQGYAFYEQYF. For the CDR3, the DNA is TGCGCCAGCAGCCAAGGCTACGCCTTCTACGAGCAGTACTTC.

This clonotype was counted at least ten times. J is TRBJ1-1 and V is TRBV7-2; 8 bases agree with TRBD1. Germline CDR1 is SGHTA and CDR2 is FQGNSA. The CDR3 is 18 residues long. Germline trimming cut 5 bases from V and 5 bases from J; bases unmatched to any gene: 19. CDR3 residues: CASSPGQGTGSEKTEAFF. CDR3 in DNA: TGTGCCAGCAGCCCTGGACAGGGTACGGGTTCTGAGAAAACTGAAGCTTTCTTT.

V gene TRBV28 combines with J gene TRBJ2-5, with a weak D call TRBD2 (5 bases). Trimming pared 4 bases from V and 9 bases from J, leaving 12 bases between. The CDR3 length is 12 residues. The V gene's germline CDR1 is MDHEN and CDR2 SYDVKM. The CDR3 DNA sequence: TGTGCCAGCAGTTATGGCGGACTGCCCCAGTACTTC. This encodes CASSYGGLPQYF.

Ten or more counts support this clonotype. CDR3 in DNA: TGTGCCAGCAGCTTAGACGGACGTAATTCACCCCTCCACTTT. Residues: CASSLDGRNSPLHF. This sequence joins TRBV7-9 and TRBJ1-6; D unclear. The CDR3 runs to 14 residues. Trimming shortened V by 1 base and J by 6 bases, and 7 bases separated the two germline ends. The germline V gene has CDR1 SEHNR and CDR2 FQNEAQ (reference sequence).

There are many counts of this clonotype. The chain links TRBV7-8 to TRBJ2-7; 9 positions agree with TRBD2. V trimming: 5 bases; J trimming: 2 bases; junction bases outside the gene matches: 4. Germline V gives CDR1 SGHVS, CDR2 FQNEAQ. This CDR3 comprises 14 residues. CDR3: CASSLTSGTYEQYF. In DNA, the CDR3 is TGTGCCAGCAGCCTGACTAGCGGTACCTACGAGCAGTACTTC.

This clonotype was seen ten or more times. CDR3 in DNA: TGTGCCAGCAGTTACTCGGGACAGGGTATCAACGAGCAGTACTTC. This encodes CASSYSGQGINEQYF. The chain combines TRBV6-2 or TRBV6-3 with TRBJ2-7; TRBD1 matches 9 bases. The CDR3 totals 15 residues. Per germline, CDR1 MNHEY and CDR2 SVGEGT. Trimming at V came to 0 bases and at J to 5 bases, leaving 5 bases not matched to a gene.